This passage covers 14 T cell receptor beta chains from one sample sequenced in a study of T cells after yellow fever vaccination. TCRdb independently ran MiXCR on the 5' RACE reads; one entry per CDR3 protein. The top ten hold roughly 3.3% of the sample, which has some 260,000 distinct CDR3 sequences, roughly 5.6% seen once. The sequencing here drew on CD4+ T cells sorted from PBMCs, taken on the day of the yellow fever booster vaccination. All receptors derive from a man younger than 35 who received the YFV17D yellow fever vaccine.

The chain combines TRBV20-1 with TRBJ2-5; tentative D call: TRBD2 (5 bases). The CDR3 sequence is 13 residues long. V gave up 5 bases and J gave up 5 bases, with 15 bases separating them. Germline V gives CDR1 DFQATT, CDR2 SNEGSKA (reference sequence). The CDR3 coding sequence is TGCAGTGCTCCCCCCATGGGGAGCGAGACCCAGTACTTC. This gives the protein CSAPPMGSETQYF.

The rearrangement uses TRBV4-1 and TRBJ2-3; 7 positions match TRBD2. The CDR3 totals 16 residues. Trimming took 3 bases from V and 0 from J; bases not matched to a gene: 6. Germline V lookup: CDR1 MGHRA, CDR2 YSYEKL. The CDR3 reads CASSHHGGTSTDTQYF. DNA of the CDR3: TGCGCCAGCAGCCACCACGGGGGGACTAGCACAGATACGCAGTATTTT.

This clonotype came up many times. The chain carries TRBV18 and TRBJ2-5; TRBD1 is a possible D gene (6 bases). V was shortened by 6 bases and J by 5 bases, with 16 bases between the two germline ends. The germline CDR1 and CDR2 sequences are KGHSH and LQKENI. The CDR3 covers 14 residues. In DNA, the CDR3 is TGTGCCAGCTCTTCGAAGCAGGGGCAGGAGACCCAGTACTTC. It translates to CASSSKQGQETQYF.

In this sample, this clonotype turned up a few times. The CDR3 sequence is CSVTGGNTDTQYF. In DNA, the CDR3 is TGCAGTGTAACGGGGGGTAATACAGATACGCAGTATTTT. V and J are TRBV20-1 and TRBJ2-3, with TRBD2 matching 7 bases. The ends lost 7 bases at V and 3 bases at J; junction bases unmatched: 7. The germline CDR1 and CDR2 sequences are DFQATT and SNEGSKA (reference sequence). The CDR3 is 13 residues long.

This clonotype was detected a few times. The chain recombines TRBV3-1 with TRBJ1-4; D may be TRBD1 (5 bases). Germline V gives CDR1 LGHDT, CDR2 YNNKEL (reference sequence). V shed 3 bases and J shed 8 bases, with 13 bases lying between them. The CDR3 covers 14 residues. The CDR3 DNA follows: TGTGCCAGCAGCCAGTCTCCGAAGGGGGAAAAACTGTTTTTT. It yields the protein CASSQSPKGEKLFF. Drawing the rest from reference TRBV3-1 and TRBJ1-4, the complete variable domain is DTAVSQTPKYLVTQMGNDKSIKCEQNLGHDTMYWYKQDSKKFLKIMFSYNNKELIINETVPNRFSPKSPDKAHLNLHINSLELGDSAVYFCASSQSPKGEKLFFGSGTQLSVL.

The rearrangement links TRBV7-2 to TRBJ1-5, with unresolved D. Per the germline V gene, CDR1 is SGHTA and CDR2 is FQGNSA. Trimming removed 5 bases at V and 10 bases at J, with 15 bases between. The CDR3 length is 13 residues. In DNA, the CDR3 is TGTGCCAGCAGCCCATCTCCCTCGGGACCCCAGCATTTT. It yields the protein CASSPSPSGPQHF.

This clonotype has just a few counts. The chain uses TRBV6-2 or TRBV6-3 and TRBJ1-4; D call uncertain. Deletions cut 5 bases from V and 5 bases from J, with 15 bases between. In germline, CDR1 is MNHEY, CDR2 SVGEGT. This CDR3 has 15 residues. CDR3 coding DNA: TGTGCCAGCAGTACCCCCCGAGGTGGGAATGAAAAACTGTTTTTT. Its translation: CASSTPRGGNEKLFF.

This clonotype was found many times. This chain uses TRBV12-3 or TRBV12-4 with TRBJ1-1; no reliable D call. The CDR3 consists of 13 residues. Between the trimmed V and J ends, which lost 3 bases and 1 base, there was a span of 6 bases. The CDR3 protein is CASSLEENTEAFF. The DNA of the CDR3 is TGTGCCAGCAGTTTGGAAGAGAACACTGAAGCTTTCTTT.

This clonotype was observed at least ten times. The CDR3 here is CASSQAGSEKLFF. As DNA, the CDR3 is TGCGCCAGCAGCCAAGCAGGGAGCGAAAAACTGTTTTTT. V is TRBV4-1 and J is TRBJ1-4, with D possibly matching TRBD1 (5 bases). CDR1 is MGHRA and CDR2 is YSYEKL in the germline V gene. Deletions cut 1 base from V and 8 bases from J, with 8 bases between. The CDR3 has 13 residues.

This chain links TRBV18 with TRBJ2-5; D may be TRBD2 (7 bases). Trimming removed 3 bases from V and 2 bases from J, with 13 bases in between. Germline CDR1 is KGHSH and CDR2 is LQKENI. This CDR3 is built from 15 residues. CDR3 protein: CASSPQGGTQETQYF. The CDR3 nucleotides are TGTGCCAGCTCACCCCAGGGAGGGACACAAGAGACCCAGTACTTC. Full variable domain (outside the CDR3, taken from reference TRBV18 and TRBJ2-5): NAGVMQNPRHLVRRRGQEARLRCSPMKGHSHVYWYRQLPEEGLKFMVYLQKENIIDESGMPKERFSAEFPKEGPSILRIQQVVRGDSAAYFCASSPQGGTQETQYFGPGTRLLVL.

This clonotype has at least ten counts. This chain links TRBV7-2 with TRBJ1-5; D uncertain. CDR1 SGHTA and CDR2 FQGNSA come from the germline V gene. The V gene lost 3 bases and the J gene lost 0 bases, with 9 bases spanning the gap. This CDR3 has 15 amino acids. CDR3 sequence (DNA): TGTGCCAGCAGCTTTTCCCTTAATAGCAATCAGCCCCAGCATTTT. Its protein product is CASSFSLNSNQPQHF.

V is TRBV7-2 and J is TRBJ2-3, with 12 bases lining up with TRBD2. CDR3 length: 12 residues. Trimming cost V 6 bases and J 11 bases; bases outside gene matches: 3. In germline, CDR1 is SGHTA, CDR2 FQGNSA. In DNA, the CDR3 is TGTGCCAGCAGTTTGACTAGCGGGGGGCAGTATTTT. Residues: CASSLTSGGQYF.

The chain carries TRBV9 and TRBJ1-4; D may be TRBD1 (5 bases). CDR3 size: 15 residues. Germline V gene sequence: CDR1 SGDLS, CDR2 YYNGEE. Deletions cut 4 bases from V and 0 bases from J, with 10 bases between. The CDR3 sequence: CASSRQTATNEKLFF. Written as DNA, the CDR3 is TGTGCCAGCAGCCGACAGACCGCAACTAATGAAAAACTGTTTTTT.

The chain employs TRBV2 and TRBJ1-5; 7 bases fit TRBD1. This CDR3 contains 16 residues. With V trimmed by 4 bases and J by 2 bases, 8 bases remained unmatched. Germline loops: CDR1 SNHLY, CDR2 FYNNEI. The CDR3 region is CASSGNRGGGNQPQHF. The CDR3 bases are TGTGCCAGCAGTGGGAACAGGGGAGGTGGCAATCAGCCCCAGCATTTT.